This T cell receptor (beta chain) emerged from a study of T-cell memory formation after mild COVID-19. CDR3 length: 15 residues. CDR1 and CDR2 (germline): SGHRS, YFSETQ. V lost 0 bases, J lost 9 bases, and 16 bases lay in between. The table lists this clonotype with a few counts. Each CDR3 protein is one row after TCRdb ran MiXCR on the 5' RACE reads. The top ten clones hold approximately 14% of a sample with about 410,000 distinct CDR3 sequences, 20% to 25% of them seen once. Sequencing was done on a sample of PBMCs or a T cell subset sorted from them (not recorded which). This TCR derives from an adult woman who had mild COVID-19 (a few samples of this study predate the infection). Cell type and time point are not known. The chain carries TRBV5-1 and TRBJ2-1; tentatively, D is TRBD1 (5 bases). The CDR3 reads CASSLAAAGKGEQFF. In nucleotides, the CDR3 is TGCGCCAGCAGCTTGGCGGCAGCAGGGAAGGGTGAGCAGTTCTTC.